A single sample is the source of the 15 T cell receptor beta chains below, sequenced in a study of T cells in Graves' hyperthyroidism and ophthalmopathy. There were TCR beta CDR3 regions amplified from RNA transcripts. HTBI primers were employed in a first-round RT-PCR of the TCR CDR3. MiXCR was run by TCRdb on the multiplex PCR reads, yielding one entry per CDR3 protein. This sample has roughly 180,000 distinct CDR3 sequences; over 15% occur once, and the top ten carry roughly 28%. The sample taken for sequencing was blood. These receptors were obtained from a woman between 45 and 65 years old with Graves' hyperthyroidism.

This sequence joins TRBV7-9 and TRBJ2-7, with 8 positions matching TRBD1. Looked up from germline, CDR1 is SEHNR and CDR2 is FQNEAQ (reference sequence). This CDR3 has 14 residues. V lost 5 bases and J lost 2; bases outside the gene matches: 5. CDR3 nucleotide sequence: TGTGCCAGCAGCCCCCGGGACAGGACCTACGAGCAGTACTTC. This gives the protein CASSPRDRTYEQYF. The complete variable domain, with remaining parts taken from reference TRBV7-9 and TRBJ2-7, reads DTGVSQNPRHKITKRGQNVTFRCDPISEHNRLYWYRQTLGQGPEFLTYFQNEAQLEKSRLLSDRFSAERPKGSFSTLEIQRTEQGDSAMYLCASSPRDRTYEQYFGPGTRLTVT.

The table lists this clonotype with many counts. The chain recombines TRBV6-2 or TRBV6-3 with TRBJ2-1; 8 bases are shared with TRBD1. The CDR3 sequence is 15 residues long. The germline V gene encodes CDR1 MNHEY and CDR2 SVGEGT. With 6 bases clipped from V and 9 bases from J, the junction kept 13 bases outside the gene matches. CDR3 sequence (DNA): TGTGCCAGCAGGCCTTCAGGACAGGGCATCGGTGAGCAGTTCTTC. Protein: CASRPSGQGIGEQFF.

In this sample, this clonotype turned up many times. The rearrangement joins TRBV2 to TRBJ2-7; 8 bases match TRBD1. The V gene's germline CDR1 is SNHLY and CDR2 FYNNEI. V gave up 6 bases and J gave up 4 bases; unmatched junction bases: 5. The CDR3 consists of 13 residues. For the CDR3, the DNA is TGTGCCAGCAGAGGGGACAGGTCGTACGAGCAGTACTTC. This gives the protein CASRGDRSYEQYF.

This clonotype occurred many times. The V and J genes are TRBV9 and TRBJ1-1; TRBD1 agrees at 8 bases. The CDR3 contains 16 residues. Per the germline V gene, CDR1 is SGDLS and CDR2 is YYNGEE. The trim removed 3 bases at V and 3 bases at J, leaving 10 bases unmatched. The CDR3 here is CASSARTGLEDTEAFF. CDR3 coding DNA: TGTGCCAGCAGCGCTAGGACAGGGCTTGAGGACACTGAAGCTTTCTTT.

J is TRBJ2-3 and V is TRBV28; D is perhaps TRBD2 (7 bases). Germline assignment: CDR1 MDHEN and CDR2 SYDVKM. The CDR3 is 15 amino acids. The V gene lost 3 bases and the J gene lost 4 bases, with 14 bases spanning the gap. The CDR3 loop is CASSFRGGFPDTQYF. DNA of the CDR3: TGTGCCAGCAGTTTCAGGGGAGGGTTTCCAGATACGCAGTATTTT. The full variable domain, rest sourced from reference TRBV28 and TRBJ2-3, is DVKVTQSSRYLVKRTGEKVFLECVQDMDHENMFWYRQDPGLGLRLIYFSYDVKMKEKGDIPEGYSVSREKKERFSLILESASTNQTSMYLCASSFRGGFPDTQYFGPGTRLTVL.

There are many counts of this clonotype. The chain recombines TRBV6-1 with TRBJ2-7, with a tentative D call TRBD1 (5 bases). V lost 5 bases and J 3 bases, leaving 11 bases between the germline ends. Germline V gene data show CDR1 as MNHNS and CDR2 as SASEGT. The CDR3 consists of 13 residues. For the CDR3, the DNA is TGTGCCAGCAGTCGTACAGGATACTACGAGCAGTACTTC. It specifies CASSRTGYYEQYF.

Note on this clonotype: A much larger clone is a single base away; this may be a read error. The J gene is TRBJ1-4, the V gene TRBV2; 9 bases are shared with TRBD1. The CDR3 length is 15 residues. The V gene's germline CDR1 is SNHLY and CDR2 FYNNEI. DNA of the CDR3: TGTGCCAGCAGGGGTACAGGGGGCAGTGGGGAAAAACTGGTTTTT. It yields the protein CASRGTGGSGEKLVF.

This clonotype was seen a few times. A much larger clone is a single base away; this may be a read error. This CDR3 reads CSAAGGEQYF. The CDR3 DNA reads as TGCAGTGCTGCTGGAGGCGAGCAGTACTTC. This rearrangement joins TRBV20-1 to TRBJ2-7; tentatively, D is TRBD2 (5 bases). V dropped 5 bases and J dropped 6 bases, with 8 bases sitting between them. Germline values: CDR1 DFQATT, CDR2 SNEGSKA (reference sequence). The CDR3 is 10 amino acids.

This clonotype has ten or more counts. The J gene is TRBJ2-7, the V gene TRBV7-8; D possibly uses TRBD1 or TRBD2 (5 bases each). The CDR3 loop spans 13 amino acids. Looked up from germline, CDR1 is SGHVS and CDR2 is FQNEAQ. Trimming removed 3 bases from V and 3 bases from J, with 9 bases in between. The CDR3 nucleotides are TGTGCCAGCAGCTTCCGGGGCTACTACGAGCAGTACTTC. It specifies CASSFRGYYEQYF.

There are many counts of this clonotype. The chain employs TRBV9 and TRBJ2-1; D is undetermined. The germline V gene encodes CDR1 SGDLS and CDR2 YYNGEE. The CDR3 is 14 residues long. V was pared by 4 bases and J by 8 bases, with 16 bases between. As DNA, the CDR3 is TGTGCCAGCAGCCCTCACTGGGCGGTCTATGAGCAGTTCTTC. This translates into CASSPHWAVYEQFF.

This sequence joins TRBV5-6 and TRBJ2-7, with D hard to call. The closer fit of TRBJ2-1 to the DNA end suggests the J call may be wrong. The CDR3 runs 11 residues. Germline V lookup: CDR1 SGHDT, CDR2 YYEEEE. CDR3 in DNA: TGTGCCAGCAGCACAGTGTACGAGCAGTTCTTC. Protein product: CASSTVYEQFF.

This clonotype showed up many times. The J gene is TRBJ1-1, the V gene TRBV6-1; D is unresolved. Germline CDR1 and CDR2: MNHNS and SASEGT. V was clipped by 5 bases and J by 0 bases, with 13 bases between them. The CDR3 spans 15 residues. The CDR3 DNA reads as TGTGCCAGCAGTTCCCGGGGAACCATGAACACTGAAGCTTTCTTT. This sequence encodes CASSSRGTMNTEAFF.

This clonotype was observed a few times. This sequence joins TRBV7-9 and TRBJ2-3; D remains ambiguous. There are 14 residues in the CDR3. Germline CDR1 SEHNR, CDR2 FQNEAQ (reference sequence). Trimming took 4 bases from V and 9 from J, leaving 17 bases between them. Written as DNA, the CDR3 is TGTGCCAGCAGCTCTGAAGGCTGGGAAGAGACGCAGTATTTT. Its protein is CASSSEGWEETQYF.

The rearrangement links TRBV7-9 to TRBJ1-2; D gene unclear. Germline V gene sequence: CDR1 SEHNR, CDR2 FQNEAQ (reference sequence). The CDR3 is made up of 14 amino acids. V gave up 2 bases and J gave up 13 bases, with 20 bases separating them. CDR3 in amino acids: CASSLLKPDLFFTF. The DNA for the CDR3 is TGTGCCAGCAGCTTATTAAAGCCAGATTTGTTCTTCACCTTC.

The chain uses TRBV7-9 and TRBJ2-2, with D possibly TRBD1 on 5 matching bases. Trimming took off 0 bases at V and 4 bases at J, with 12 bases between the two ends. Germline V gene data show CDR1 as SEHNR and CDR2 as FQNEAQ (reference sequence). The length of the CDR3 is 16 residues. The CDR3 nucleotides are TGTGCCAGCAGCTTAGCGGTCAGGGTTGGCACCGGGGAGCTGTTTTTT. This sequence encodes CASSLAVRVGTGELFF. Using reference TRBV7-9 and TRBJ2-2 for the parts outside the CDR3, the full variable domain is DTGVSQNPRHKITKRGQNVTFRCDPISEHNRLYWYRQTLGQGPEFLTYFQNEAQLEKSRLLSDRFSAERPKGSFSTLEIQRTEQGDSAMYLCASSLAVRVGTGELFFGEGSRLTVL.